These 4 T cell receptor beta chains share one sample of origin, sequenced in a study of blood T cells in healthy people across ages. A second PCR of 7 to 11 cycles used a sample-barcoded 5' primer and a J-beta primer mix. TCRdb reprocessed the 5' RACE reads via MiXCR and lists one record per CDR3 protein. The sample holds about a million distinct CDR3 sequences, less than 45% seen once. Sequencing input: blood. These receptors all stem from a man aged 18-30 years in good health.

This clonotype was detected a few times. V and J are TRBV5-1 and TRBJ2-7; D is ambiguous. Deletions cut 4 bases from V and 4 bases from J, with 18 bases between. This CDR3 contains 15 residues. Germline V gene sequence: CDR1 SGHRS, CDR2 YFSETQ. CDR3 protein: CASSPSAGSHYEQYF. In DNA form, the CDR3 reads TGCGCCAGCAGCCCAAGCGCCGGCTCACATTACGAGCAGTACTTC.

The chain has TRBV25-1 and TRBJ1-6, with D perhaps TRBD1 (5 bases). V lost 2 bases and J 7 bases, leaving 6 bases between the germline ends. The CDR3 has 13 amino acids. Germline assignment: CDR1 MGHDK and CDR2 SYGVNS. The CDR3 here is CASSEQGNSPLHF. CDR3 DNA: TGTGCCAGCAGTGAACAGGGCAATTCACCCCTCCACTTT.

In this sample, this clonotype turned up a few times. The rearrangement uses TRBV20-1 and TRBJ2-7; D is ambiguous. CDR3 length: 13 residues. In germline, CDR1 is DFQATT, CDR2 SNEGSKA (reference sequence). V gave up 3 bases and J gave up 4 bases, with 13 bases separating them. The CDR3 reads CSASPGRVYEQYF. Written as DNA, the CDR3 is TGCAGTGCTAGTCCCGGACGGGTATACGAGCAGTACTTC.

This chain links TRBV9 with TRBJ1-3, with no clear D. V was shortened by 1 base and J by 1 base, with 9 bases between the two germline ends. CDR1 is SGDLS, CDR2 YYNGEE, per germline. The CDR3 loop spans 15 amino acids. In nucleotides, the CDR3 is TGTGCCAGCAGCGTACAAGGGAGTTCTGGAAACACCATATATTTT. Translating gives CASSVQGSSGNTIYF.